The 9 T cell receptor beta chains below come from one sample, sequenced in a study of cytomegalovirus exposure and HLA in healthy donors. The PCR ran on 60 Vbeta and 13 Jbeta primers. The assay was immunoSEQ multiplex PCR, and TCRdb's table has in-frame clones only and misses some. Of just over 95,000 clones in the sample, 75% to 85% are singletons; the top ten hold around 5.3%. Source material: PBMCs. The receptor source for this set is a woman aged 35 to 49 in good health and CMV-seronegative.

V is TRBV30 and J is TRBJ2-1; 7 bases fit TRBD2. Germline V gene lookup returns CDR1 GTSNPN and CDR2 SVGIG (reference sequence). This CDR3 has 14 amino acids. J lost 4 bases, V lost 2 bases, and 5 bases had no gene match. The CDR3 loop reads CAWSLGGGYNEQFF. CDR3 sequence (DNA): TGTGCCTGGAGTTTGGGGGGGGGATACAATGAGCAGTTCTTC.

The V gene is TRBV7-6, the J gene TRBJ1-5; D call uncertain. Looked up from germline, CDR1 is SGHVS and CDR2 is FNYEAQ. The CDR3 sequence is 16 residues long. Trimming shortened V by 5 bases and J by 2 bases, and 16 bases separated the two germline ends. CDR3 protein: CASSAAGGSGNQPQHF. In DNA, the CDR3 is TGTGCCAGCAGCGCCGCCGGAGGCAGCGGCAATCAGCCCCAGCATTTT.

The rearrangement joins TRBV4-1 to TRBJ1-2; TRBD1 is a possible D gene (6 bases). There are 15 residues in the CDR3. Germline lookup yields CDR1 MGHRA and CDR2 YSYEKL. Trimming took off 2 bases at V and 8 bases at J, with 18 bases between the two ends. The CDR3 sequence: CASSQFQGHVGGYTF. Written as DNA, the CDR3 is TGCGCCAGCAGCCAATTCCAGGGGCACGTGGGAGGCTACACCTTC.

The J gene is TRBJ1-6, the V gene TRBV7-6, with D maybe TRBD1 (5 bases). Trimming stripped 1 base from V and 6 bases from J, with 10 bases between. The germline gives CDR1 SGHVS, CDR2 FNYEAQ. The CDR3 loop spans 15 amino acids. The CDR3 here is CASSLDRGGNSPLHF. The DNA for the CDR3 is TGTGCCAGCAGCTTAGACCGGGGGGGTAATTCACCCCTCCACTTT.

J is TRBJ1-6 and V is TRBV25-1, with TRBD1 as a possible D gene (6 bases). The CDR3 covers 15 residues. Per germline, CDR1 MGHDK and CDR2 SYGVNS. V lost 6 bases and J 8 bases, leaving 17 bases between the germline ends. CDR3: CASRKQGVSYSPLHF. The CDR3 DNA reads TGTGCCAGCAGAAAACAGGGCGTGTCGTATTCACCCCTCCACTTT.

V usage is TRBV6-5 and J usage is TRBJ1-1; TRBD1 might be the D (5 bases). The CDR3 covers 13 residues. CDR1 MNHEY and CDR2 SVGAGI come from the germline V gene. Deletions cut 2 bases from V and 3 bases from J, with 7 bases between. The CDR3 protein is CASSYRGHTEAFF. CDR3 DNA sequence: TGTGCCAGCAGTTACAGGGGTCACACTGAAGCTTTCTTT.

V is TRBV4-2 and J is TRBJ1-5; 7 positions agree with TRBD1. Germline V CDR1 and CDR2: LGHNA, YNFKEQ. The CDR3 is 15 residues long. The V segment lost 4 bases and the J segment 2 bases; nucleotides outside the gene matches: 5. CDR3 in amino acids: CASSRDRVGNQPQHF. CDR3 coding DNA: TGTGCCAGCAGCCGAGACAGGGTGGGCAATCAGCCCCAGCATTTT.

This chain joins TRBV7-2 and TRBJ2-7, with 7 bases that match TRBD2. Looked up from germline, CDR1 is SGHTA and CDR2 is FQGNSA. V gave up 3 bases and J gave up 1 base; unmatched junction bases: 0. The CDR3 has 13 amino acids. The CDR3 region has the DNA TGTGCCAGCAGCTTCGGGGGGTCCTACGAGCAGTACTTC. It encodes CASSFGGSYEQYF. Together with reference TRBV7-2 and TRBJ2-7, the CDR3 gives the full variable domain: GAGVSQSPSNKVTEKGKDVELRCDPISGHTALYWYRQSLGQGLEFLIYFQGNSAPDKSGLPSDRFSAERTGGSVSTLTIQRTQQEDSAVYLCASSFGGSYEQYFGPGTRLTVT.

The J gene is TRBJ2-3, the V gene TRBV27; 12 nucleotides match TRBD2. From germline, CDR1 is MNHEY and CDR2 SMNVEV (reference sequence). V was pared by 5 bases and J by 6 bases, with 9 bases of the junction left unmatched. This CDR3 region has 16 residues. CDR3 nucleotide sequence: TGTGCCAGCAGTCCGCGACTAGCGGGGGTACGGGATACGCAGTATTTT. It translates to CASSPRLAGVRDTQYF.